This T cell receptor (beta chain) was recorded in a study of T cell changes during pregnancy in multiple sclerosis. Here immunoSEQ multiplex PCR was the method, and the copy in TCRdb shows in-frame clones only, minus some. This sample carries 70,000 to 85,000 clones, around 92% of them seen once, and the ten largest clones take around 1.4%. The CDR3 contains 14 residues. Germline V lookup: CDR1 SEHNR, CDR2 FQNEAQ (reference sequence). With V trimmed by 5 bases and J by 9 bases, 9 bases remained unmatched. This sample comprised peripheral blood, obtained before pregnancy. The chain links TRBV7-9 to TRBJ2-1, with 8 bases identical to TRBD2. This receptor was taken from a female donor with multiple sclerosis, enrolled in a pregnancy study. The CDR3 here is CASSRNGGAPEQFF. CDR3 bases: TGTGCCAGCAGCCGAAACGGGGGGGCCCCTGAGCAGTTCTTC.